These 13 T cell receptor beta chains were sequenced from one sample in a study of response to subunit inactivated influenza vaccine. TCRdb recomputed calls from the RT-PCR reads with MiXCR, one row per CDR3 protein. The profile covers roughly 170,000 distinct CDR3 sequences, with around 9% appearing a single time and roughly 10% taken by the ten largest. The input for sequencing was non-naive T cells sorted from PBMCs, taken on the day of vaccination. These receptors originate from a man aged 50-60 years who received an inactivated influenza vaccine.

The table lists this clonotype with many counts. The chain carries TRBV5-1 and TRBJ2-3; possible D gene TRBD2, 6 bases. Trimming left V 0 bases short and J 6 bases short, with 14 bases between. In germline, CDR1 is SGHRS, CDR2 YFSETQ. This CDR3 is 15 amino acids long. The CDR3 bases are TGCGCCAGCAGCTTGGCGGAGGGCCCTGTGGATACGCAGTATTTT. Protein: CASSLAEGPVDTQYF. The full variable domain, its missing parts supplied by reference TRBV5-1 and TRBJ2-3, is KAGVTQTPRYLIKTRGQQVTLSCSPISGHRSVSWYQQTPGQGLQFLFEYFSETQRNKGNFPGRFSGRQFSNSRSEMNVSTLELGDSALYLCASSLAEGPVDTQYFGPGTRLTVL.

Details on this clonotype: With a much larger clone just one base away, this may be a read error. The chain is built from TRBV29-1 and TRBJ2-2, with a possible D match to TRBD2 (5 bases). The CDR3 covers 14 residues. Germline V gene data show CDR1 as SQVTM and CDR2 as ANQGSEA. CDR3 sequence reads: CSASRTGNTVELFF. CDR3 DNA sequence: TGCAGCGCCTCGAGGACGGGGAACACCGTGGAGCTGTTTTTT.

Points on this clonotype: An end of the junction differs from the germline gene, which may be a read error. The chain employs TRBV2 and TRBJ2-1; 9 bases match TRBD1. CDR1 and CDR2 (germline): SNHLY, FYNNEI. The CDR3 loop spans 16 amino acids. In DNA form, the CDR3 reads TGTGACAGCAGAAGGGGACAGGGAACCTCCTACAATGAGCAGTTCTTC. As protein: CDSRRGQGTSYNEQFF.

This chain connects TRBV6-1 to TRBJ2-7; D unresolved. CDR3 length equals 14 residues. Trimming left V 6 bases short and J 0 bases short, with 12 bases between. CDR1 is MNHNS, CDR2 SASEGT, per germline. The CDR3 sequence is CASSPGLFSYEQYF. The CDR3, as DNA: TGTGCCAGCAGCCCGGGCCTATTCTCCTACGAGCAGTACTTC.

This clonotype was recorded at least ten times. The chain joins TRBV7-9 to TRBJ1-2, with D possibly TRBD1 on 6 matching bases. Trimming took off 5 bases at V and 3 bases at J, with 19 bases between the two ends. The CDR3 loop spans 16 amino acids. Germline values: CDR1 SEHNR, CDR2 FQNEAQ (reference sequence). The CDR3 loop is CASSKAGGSLYYGYTF. CDR3 nucleotides: TGTGCCAGCAGCAAAGCCGGGGGCAGCCTCTACTATGGCTACACCTTC.

This clonotype was found many times. This sequence joins TRBV5-1 and TRBJ1-5; no reliable D call. The germline V gene encodes CDR1 SGHRS and CDR2 YFSETQ. Between the trimmed V and J ends, which lost 2 bases and 7 bases, there was a span of 16 bases. This CDR3 has 15 amino acids. Here the CDR3 reads CASSLDGFSGQPQHF. As DNA, the CDR3 is TGCGCCAGCAGCTTAGACGGTTTTTCGGGGCAGCCCCAGCATTTT.

The V call is TRBV6-5, the J call TRBJ2-7; D assignment may be TRBD1 or TRBD2 (6 bases each). This CDR3 has 15 amino acids. V shed 0 bases and J shed 7 bases, with 16 bases lying between them. Looked up from germline, CDR1 is MNHEY and CDR2 is SVGAGI. CDR3: CASSYSMKGGLEQYF. In DNA form, the CDR3 reads TGTGCCAGCAGTTACTCGATGAAGGGGGGCTTGGAGCAGTACTTC.

In its sample, this clonotype was seen a few times. In DNA, the CDR3 is TGCGCCAGCAGCCCCGAATGGTCTGGGGCCAACGTCCTGACTTTC. This sequence encodes CASSPEWSGANVLTF. The J gene is TRBJ2-6, the V gene TRBV5-1; D is uncertain. Trimming left V 4 bases short and J 1 base short, with 9 bases between. CDR3 size: 15 residues. Germline CDR1 is SGHRS and CDR2 is YFSETQ.

In its sample, this clonotype was seen many times. The rearrangement joins TRBV7-2 to TRBJ1-2, with D tentatively TRBD1 (5 bases). The CDR3 extends over 12 amino acids. CDR1 is SGHTA and CDR2 is FQGNSA in the germline V gene. V lost 7 bases and J lost 2, with 8 bases in between. The CDR3, as DNA: TGTGCCAGCACCGGACAAAACTATGGCTACACCTTC. Its protein is CASTGQNYGYTF.

This chain links TRBV6-2 or TRBV6-3 with TRBJ2-1; 9 bases agree with TRBD2. The CDR3 is made up of 14 amino acids. The V gene's germline CDR1 is MNHEY and CDR2 SVGEGT. With V trimmed by 6 bases and J by 6 bases, 6 bases remained unmatched. This CDR3 is CASRLAGPSNEQFF. The DNA for the CDR3 is TGTGCCAGCAGACTAGCGGGCCCTAGCAATGAGCAGTTCTTC.

This clonotype showed up many times. The J gene is TRBJ2-3, the V gene TRBV29-1; the match to TRBD1 covers 9 bases. The V gene end was trimmed by 3 bases and the J gene end by 3 bases; junction bases not matched to a gene: 10. Germline values: CDR1 SQVTM, CDR2 ANQGSEA. This CDR3 contains 16 residues. CDR3 sequence (DNA): TGCAGCGTTGAGAGGGGACAGGGATGGAGTACAGATACGCAGTATTTT. Protein product: CSVERGQGWSTDTQYF.

This clonotype was found a few times. The chain combines TRBV7-9 with TRBJ2-1, with 8 bases fitting TRBD1. The ends lost 2 bases at V and 3 bases at J; junction bases unmatched: 6. The CDR3 has 16 amino acids. Germline values: CDR1 SEHNR, CDR2 FQNEAQ (reference sequence). The DNA of the CDR3 is TGTGCCAGCAGCTTATTACCGACAGGGGTCTACAATGAGCAGTTCTTC. Translating it yields CASSLLPTGVYNEQFF.

The chain carries TRBV5-1 and TRBJ1-1, with 9 positions matching TRBD1. The V segment lost 4 bases and the J segment 5 bases; nucleotides outside the gene matches: 6. The CDR3 totals 14 residues. Looked up from germline, CDR1 is SGHRS and CDR2 is YFSETQ. As DNA, the CDR3 is TGCGCCAGCAGCCCGACAGGGGGGAGGACTGAAGCTTTCTTT. The encoded protein is CASSPTGGRTEAFF.